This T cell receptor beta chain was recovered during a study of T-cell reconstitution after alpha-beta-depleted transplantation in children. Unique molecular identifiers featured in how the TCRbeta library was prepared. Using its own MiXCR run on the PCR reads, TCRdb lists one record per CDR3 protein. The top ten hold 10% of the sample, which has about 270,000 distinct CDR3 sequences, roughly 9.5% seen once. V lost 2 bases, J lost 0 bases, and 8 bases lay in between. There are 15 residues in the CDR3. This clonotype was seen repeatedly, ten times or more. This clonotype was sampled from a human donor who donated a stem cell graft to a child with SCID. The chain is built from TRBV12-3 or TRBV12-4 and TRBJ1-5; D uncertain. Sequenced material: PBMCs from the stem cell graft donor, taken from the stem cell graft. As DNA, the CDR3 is TGTGCCAGCAGTTTAACCAGAGATAGCAATCAGCCCCAGCATTTT. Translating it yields CASSLTRDSNQPQHF.